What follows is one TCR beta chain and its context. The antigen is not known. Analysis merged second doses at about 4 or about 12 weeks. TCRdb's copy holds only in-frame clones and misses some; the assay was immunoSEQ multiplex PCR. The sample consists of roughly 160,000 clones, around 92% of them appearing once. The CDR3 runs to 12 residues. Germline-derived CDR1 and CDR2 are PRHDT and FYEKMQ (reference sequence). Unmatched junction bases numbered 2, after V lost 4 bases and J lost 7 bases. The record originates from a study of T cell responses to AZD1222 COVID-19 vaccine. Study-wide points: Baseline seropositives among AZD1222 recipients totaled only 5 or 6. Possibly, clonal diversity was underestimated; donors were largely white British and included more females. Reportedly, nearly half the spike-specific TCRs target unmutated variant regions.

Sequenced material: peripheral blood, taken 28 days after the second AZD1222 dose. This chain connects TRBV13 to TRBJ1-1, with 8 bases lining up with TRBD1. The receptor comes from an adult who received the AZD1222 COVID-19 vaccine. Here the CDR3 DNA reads TGTGCCAGCAGCTCCGGGACAGGTGAAGCTTTCTTT. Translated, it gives CASSSGTGEAFF.